This is a list of T cell receptor beta chains from one sample in a study of blood T cell repertoires in COVID-19. Method: immunoSEQ multiplex PCR; TCRdb's copy keeps in-frame clones and lacks some. The profile covers some 200,000 clones, with around three quarters appearing a single time and around 5.4% taken by the ten largest. The sequencing sample was made of peripheral blood. These receptors all come from a woman aged 65 to 85 with acute or convalescent COVID-19. Each CDR3 is given with its conserved first and last residue. The D gene is left open where the match is weak. Clone size is given for some rows only: seen once, a few or many times, or a class if the clone is expanded.

CDR3 protein: CASSSNTGAGTGELFF; CDR3 DNA: TGTGCCAGCAGCTCTAATACAGGGGCTGGCACCGGGGAGCTGTTTTTT; clone size: -; D gene: TRBD1; V gene: TRBV5-6; J gene: TRBJ2-2
CDR3 protein: CASSPPGVGGQPQHF; CDR3 DNA: TGTGCCAGCTCACCACCAGGGGTAGGGGGTCAGCCCCAGCATTTT; clone size: -; D gene: -; V gene: TRBV18; J gene: TRBJ1-5
CDR3 protein: CASSSGQERQPQHF; CDR3 DNA: TGTGCCAGCTCATCGGGTCAAGAGAGGCAGCCCCAGCATTTT; clone size: -; D gene: -; V gene: TRBV18; J gene: TRBJ1-5
CDR3 protein: CASSQAGFGEQFF; CDR3 DNA: TGTGCCAGCAGCCAAGCCGGGTTCGGTGAGCAGTTCTTC; clone size: few; D gene: -; V gene: TRBV14; J gene: TRBJ2-1
CDR3 protein: CSAQRQNTEAFF; CDR3 DNA: TGCAGCGCCCAACGACAGAACACTGAAGCTTTCTTT; clone size: -; D gene: -; V gene: TRBV29-1; J gene: TRBJ1-1
CDR3 protein: CAWSVPGGRNYGYTF; CDR3 DNA: TGTGCCTGGAGTGTCCCAGGGGGCCGTAACTATGGCTACACCTTC; clone size: -; D gene: TRBD1; V gene: TRBV30; J gene: TRBJ1-2
CDR3 protein: CASSNGSGRGNEKLFF; CDR3 DNA: TGCGCCAGCAGCAACGGGAGCGGACGGGGAAATGAAAAACTGTTTTTT; clone size: -; D gene: -; V gene: TRBV5-1; J gene: TRBJ1-4
CDR3 protein: CASSYRPGTDTQYF; CDR3 DNA: TGTGCCAGCAGCTACAGACCGGGCACAGATACGCAGTATTTT; clone size: -; D gene: -; V gene: TRBV9; J gene: TRBJ2-3
CDR3 protein: CASLSEVGSNQPQHF; CDR3 DNA: TGTGCCAGCTTGAGTGAGGTTGGTAGCAATCAGCCCCAGCATTTT; clone size: -; D gene: -; V gene: TRBV18; J gene: TRBJ1-5
CDR3 protein: CASSLAPVNEQFF; CDR3 DNA: TGTGCCAGCAGCTTAGCCCCCGTTAATGAGCAGTTCTTC; clone size: -; D gene: -; V gene: TRBV7-2; J gene: TRBJ2-1
CDR3 protein: CASSQGRGPYNEQFF; CDR3 DNA: TGTGCCAGCAGCCAAGGCAGGGGGCCTTACAATGAGCAGTTCTTC; clone size: -; D gene: TRBD1; V gene: TRBV3-1/TRBV3-2; J gene: TRBJ2-1
CDR3 protein: CASSFRLATETQYF; CDR3 DNA: TGTGCCAGCAGTTTCCGGCTAGCTACGGAGACCCAGTACTTC; clone size: few; D gene: -; V gene: TRBV28; J gene: TRBJ2-5
CDR3 protein: CTSSQEPSSGRFYEQYF; CDR3 DNA: TGCACCAGCAGCCAAGAGCCCTCTAGCGGGAGGTTCTACGAGCAGTACTTC; clone size: -; D gene: -; V gene: TRBV1; J gene: TRBJ2-7
CDR3 protein: CASSLLGSGQEETQYF; CDR3 DNA: TGTGCCAGCAGCTTATTGGGGAGCGGGCAAGAAGAGACCCAGTACTTC; clone size: -; D gene: -; V gene: TRBV7-3; J gene: TRBJ2-5
CDR3 protein: CASTWDREGNTIYF; CDR3 DNA: TGTGCCAGTACATGGGACAGGGAAGGAAACACCATATATTTT; clone size: -; D gene: TRBD1; V gene: TRBV19; J gene: TRBJ1-3
CDR3 protein: CASSYAGTGGGELFF; CDR3 DNA: TGTGCCAGCAGCTACGCCGGGACAGGGGGCGGGGAGCTGTTTTTT; clone size: -; D gene: TRBD1; V gene: TRBV7-6; J gene: TRBJ2-2
CDR3 protein: CAWSVLRTGLDEQYF; CDR3 DNA: TGTGCCTGGAGTGTTCTCCGGACAGGGCTTGACGAGCAGTACTTC; clone size: -; D gene: TRBD1; V gene: TRBV30; J gene: TRBJ2-7
CDR3 protein: CASTGGPSGAGNTIYF; CDR3 DNA: TGTGCCAGCACCGGAGGCCCTTCAGGGGCTGGAAACACCATATATTTT; clone size: -; D gene: -; V gene: TRBV7-3; J gene: TRBJ1-3
CDR3 protein: CASRLSELFANTGELFF; CDR3 DNA: TGTGCCAGCAGGCTTTCGGAGCTGTTCGCGAACACCGGGGAGCTGTTTTTT; clone size: -; D gene: -; V gene: TRBV5-5; J gene: TRBJ2-2
CDR3 protein: CASSTTGGHQPQHF; CDR3 DNA: TGTGCCAGTAGTACTACAGGGGGCCATCAGCCCCAGCATTTT; clone size: -; D gene: TRBD1; V gene: TRBV19; J gene: TRBJ1-5
CDR3 protein: CASSQGGGGAYNSPLHF; CDR3 DNA: TGTGCCAGCAGCCAGGGGGGTGGTGGAGCTTATAATTCACCCCTCCACTTT; clone size: -; D gene: TRBD1; V gene: TRBV13; J gene: TRBJ1-6
CDR3 protein: CASRRTGSLNYGYTF; CDR3 DNA: TGCGCCAGCAGACGGACAGGATCATTAAACTATGGCTACACCTTC; clone size: -; D gene: TRBD1; V gene: TRBV10-2; J gene: TRBJ1-2
CDR3 protein: CASSAPDSRTDTQYF; CDR3 DNA: TGTGCCAGCAGCGCACCGGACAGCCGCACAGATACGCAGTATTTT; clone size: -; D gene: -; V gene: TRBV5-4; J gene: TRBJ2-3
CDR3 protein: CSVDGHYNQETQYF; CDR3 DNA: TGCAGCGTTGATGGGCATTATAACCAAGAGACCCAGTACTTC; clone size: -; D gene: -; V gene: TRBV29-1; J gene: TRBJ2-5
CDR3 protein: CATSKRPDRQYGDGKNGYTF; CDR3 DNA: TGTGCCACCAGCAAAAGACCTGACAGGCAATATGGTGATGGGAAGAATGGCTACACCTTC; clone size: -; D gene: -; V gene: TRBV15; J gene: TRBJ1-2
CDR3 protein: CAISESRRATEAFF; CDR3 DNA: TGTGCCATCAGTGAGTCGAGGAGGGCCACTGAAGCTTTCTTT; clone size: once; D gene: -; V gene: TRBV10-3; J gene: TRBJ1-1
CDR3 protein: CASSQSGTVGNQPQHF; CDR3 DNA: TGTGCCAGCAGCCAATCCGGGACAGTGGGCAATCAGCCCCAGCATTTT; clone size: -; D gene: TRBD1; V gene: TRBV3-1/TRBV3-2; J gene: TRBJ1-5
CDR3 protein: CASSMIQGNKETQYF; CDR3 DNA: TGTGCCAGTAGTATGATACAGGGGAACAAAGAGACCCAGTACTTC; clone size: -; D gene: TRBD1; V gene: TRBV19; J gene: TRBJ2-5
CDR3 protein: CASGTTSGHEQYF; CDR3 DNA: TGTGCCAGCGGGACCACTAGCGGCCACGAGCAGTACTTC; clone size: -; D gene: TRBD2; V gene: TRBV28; J gene: TRBJ2-7
CDR3 protein: CASSFFTGEQFF; CDR3 DNA: TGTGCCAGCAGCTTTTTCACAGGGGAGCAGTTCTTC; clone size: -; D gene: -; V gene: TRBV11-2; J gene: TRBJ2-1
CDR3 protein: CASLPSVSSYNEQFF; CDR3 DNA: TGTGCCAGCCTCCCCAGCGTTAGCTCCTACAATGAGCAGTTCTTC; clone size: -; D gene: -; V gene: TRBV27; J gene: TRBJ2-1
CDR3 protein: CAISESGTVNEKLFF; CDR3 DNA: TGTGCCATCAGTGAGTCGGGGACAGTTAATGAAAAACTGTTTTTT; clone size: -; D gene: TRBD1; V gene: TRBV10-3; J gene: TRBJ1-4
CDR3 protein: CASSLGQGAAQEAFF; CDR3 DNA: TGTGCCAGCTCACTCGGACAGGGGGCAGCCCAAGAAGCTTTCTTT; clone size: -; D gene: TRBD1; V gene: TRBV18; J gene: TRBJ1-1
CDR3 protein: CAISELGSSYEQYF; CDR3 DNA: TGTGCCATCAGTGAATTAGGGAGCTCCTACGAGCAGTACTTC; clone size: -; D gene: -; V gene: TRBV10-3; J gene: TRBJ2-7
CDR3 protein: CASSPDRVSGNEQFF; CDR3 DNA: TGTGCCAGCTCACCGGACAGGGTATCTGGAAATGAGCAGTTCTTC; clone size: -; D gene: TRBD1; V gene: TRBV18; J gene: TRBJ2-1
CDR3 protein: CASSPKRGNTIYF; CDR3 DNA: TGTGCCAGCAGCCCTAAACGAGGAAACACCATATATTTT; clone size: -; D gene: -; V gene: TRBV7-2; J gene: TRBJ1-3
CDR3 protein: CASSYSQGSNSPLHF; CDR3 DNA: TGTGCCAGCAGTTACTCACAGGGGAGCAATTCACCCCTCCACTTT; clone size: -; D gene: TRBD1; V gene: TRBV27; J gene: TRBJ1-6
CDR3 protein: CASSRQGSYGDTQYF; CDR3 DNA: TGTGCCAGCAGCCGACAGGGGAGTTATGGGGATACGCAGTATTTT; clone size: -; D gene: TRBD1; V gene: TRBV6-5; J gene: TRBJ2-3
CDR3 protein: CASSDDRTVTEAFF; CDR3 DNA: TGTGCCAGCTCCGACGATAGGACTGTCACTGAAGCTTTCTTT; clone size: -; D gene: -; V gene: TRBV18; J gene: TRBJ1-1
CDR3 protein: CASSDEGSSNYGYTF; CDR3 DNA: TGTGCCAGCAGTGATGAGGGCAGCTCTAACTATGGCTACACCTTC; clone size: once; D gene: -; V gene: TRBV6-1; J gene: TRBJ1-2
CDR3 protein: CASSPVAGAGIEQFF; CDR3 DNA: TGTGCCAGCAGCCCAGTAGCGGGAGCCGGTATAGAGCAGTTCTTC; clone size: few; D gene: TRBD2; V gene: TRBV5-5; J gene: TRBJ2-1
CDR3 protein: CASSLGGSGSVSYNEQFF; CDR3 DNA: TGTGCCAGCAGCTTGGGGGGTAGCGGGAGTGTGTCCTACAATGAGCAGTTCTTC; clone size: -; D gene: TRBD2; V gene: TRBV5-4; J gene: TRBJ2-1
CDR3 protein: CASSEAGRGTYNEQFF; CDR3 DNA: TGTGCCAGCAGCGAGGCGGGGCGGGGTACATACAATGAGCAGTTCTTC; clone size: -; D gene: -; V gene: TRBV5-6; J gene: TRBJ2-1
CDR3 protein: CATSASDSIYGYTF; CDR3 DNA: TGTGCCACCAGTGCCTCCGACAGTATCTATGGCTACACCTTC; clone size: -; D gene: -; V gene: TRBV24-1; J gene: TRBJ1-2
CDR3 protein: CASSSSGSFGFF; CDR3 DNA: TGCGCCAGCAGCTCCAGCGGGAGTTTTGGGTTCTTC; clone size: -; D gene: TRBD2; V gene: TRBV5-1; J gene: TRBJ2-1
CDR3 protein: CAISEFGTSGSGPQYF; CDR3 DNA: TGTGCCATCAGTGAGTTTGGGACTAGCGGGAGTGGGCCACAGTACTTC; clone size: -; D gene: TRBD2; V gene: TRBV10-3; J gene: TRBJ2-4
CDR3 protein: CASSLATFGNSPLHF; CDR3 DNA: TGCGCCAGCAGCTTGGCTACCTTCGGGAATTCACCCCTCCACTTT; clone size: -; D gene: -; V gene: TRBV5-1; J gene: TRBJ1-6
CDR3 protein: CASSFTTGTYEQYF; CDR3 DNA: TGTGCCAGCAGTTTCACAACAGGGACCTACGAGCAGTACTTC; clone size: few; D gene: -; V gene: TRBV28; J gene: TRBJ2-7
CDR3 protein: CASSQSIGGYGYTF; CDR3 DNA: TGTGCCAGCAGCCAGAGCATAGGAGGCTATGGCTACACCTTC; clone size: -; D gene: -; V gene: TRBV14; J gene: TRBJ1-2
CDR3 protein: CASSSQGGGLLNTEAFF; CDR3 DNA: TGCGCCAGCAGCTCCCAAGGAGGGGGCCTTCTGAACACTGAAGCTTTCTTT; clone size: -; D gene: TRBD1; V gene: TRBV5-1; J gene: TRBJ1-1
CDR3 protein: CASSPTGGQDTGELFF; CDR3 DNA: TGTGCCAGCAGCCCTACGGGGGGCCAAGACACCGGGGAGCTGTTTTTT; clone size: -; D gene: -; V gene: TRBV5-6; J gene: TRBJ2-2
CDR3 protein: CATSASFDTEAFF; CDR3 DNA: TGTGCCACCAGTGCCTCCTTCGACACTGAAGCTTTCTTT; clone size: -; D gene: -; V gene: TRBV24-1; J gene: TRBJ1-1
CDR3 protein: CASSLGTSYGDTQYF; CDR3 DNA: TGTGCCAGCAGCTTAGGGACTAGCTATGGAGATACGCAGTATTTT; clone size: -; D gene: TRBD2; V gene: TRBV7-2; J gene: TRBJ2-3
CDR3 protein: CASSLREDEQFF; CDR3 DNA: TGTGCCAGCAGTTTACGGGAGGACGAGCAGTTCTTC; clone size: -; D gene: TRBD2; V gene: TRBV12-3/TRBV12-4; J gene: TRBJ2-1